The source of this T cell receptor beta chain is a study of cytotoxic CD8 clonotypes in ibrutinib-treated CLL. Overall study context: A mean of around 270,000 productive templates and over 75,000 productive rearrangements was obtained per sample.

Clones were sequenced by immunoSEQ multiplex PCR, and TCRdb holds only the in-frame ones, with some missing. Among 150,000 to 200,000 clones listed, approximately 91% were seen once. This CDR3 has 16 amino acids. The V and J ends lost 1 base and 2 bases respectively, with 14 bases between them. Germline CDR1 reads SGHTA; CDR2 reads FQGNSA. Points on this clone: The antigen remains unidentified.

Study outcomes and limitations: With treatment, public clonotypes, which were uncommon, either contracted or remained stable.

This specimen was PBMCs, taken at disease progression, from a patient treated with ibrutinib. The genes are TRBV7-2 and TRBJ1-2; D not resolved. This receptor was taken from a human donor with chronic lymphocytic leukemia. The CDR3 DNA reads as TGTGCCAGCAGCTTAGTAAGTCCGAGGATAAACTATGGCTACACCTTC. Encoded protein: CASSLVSPRINYGYTF.